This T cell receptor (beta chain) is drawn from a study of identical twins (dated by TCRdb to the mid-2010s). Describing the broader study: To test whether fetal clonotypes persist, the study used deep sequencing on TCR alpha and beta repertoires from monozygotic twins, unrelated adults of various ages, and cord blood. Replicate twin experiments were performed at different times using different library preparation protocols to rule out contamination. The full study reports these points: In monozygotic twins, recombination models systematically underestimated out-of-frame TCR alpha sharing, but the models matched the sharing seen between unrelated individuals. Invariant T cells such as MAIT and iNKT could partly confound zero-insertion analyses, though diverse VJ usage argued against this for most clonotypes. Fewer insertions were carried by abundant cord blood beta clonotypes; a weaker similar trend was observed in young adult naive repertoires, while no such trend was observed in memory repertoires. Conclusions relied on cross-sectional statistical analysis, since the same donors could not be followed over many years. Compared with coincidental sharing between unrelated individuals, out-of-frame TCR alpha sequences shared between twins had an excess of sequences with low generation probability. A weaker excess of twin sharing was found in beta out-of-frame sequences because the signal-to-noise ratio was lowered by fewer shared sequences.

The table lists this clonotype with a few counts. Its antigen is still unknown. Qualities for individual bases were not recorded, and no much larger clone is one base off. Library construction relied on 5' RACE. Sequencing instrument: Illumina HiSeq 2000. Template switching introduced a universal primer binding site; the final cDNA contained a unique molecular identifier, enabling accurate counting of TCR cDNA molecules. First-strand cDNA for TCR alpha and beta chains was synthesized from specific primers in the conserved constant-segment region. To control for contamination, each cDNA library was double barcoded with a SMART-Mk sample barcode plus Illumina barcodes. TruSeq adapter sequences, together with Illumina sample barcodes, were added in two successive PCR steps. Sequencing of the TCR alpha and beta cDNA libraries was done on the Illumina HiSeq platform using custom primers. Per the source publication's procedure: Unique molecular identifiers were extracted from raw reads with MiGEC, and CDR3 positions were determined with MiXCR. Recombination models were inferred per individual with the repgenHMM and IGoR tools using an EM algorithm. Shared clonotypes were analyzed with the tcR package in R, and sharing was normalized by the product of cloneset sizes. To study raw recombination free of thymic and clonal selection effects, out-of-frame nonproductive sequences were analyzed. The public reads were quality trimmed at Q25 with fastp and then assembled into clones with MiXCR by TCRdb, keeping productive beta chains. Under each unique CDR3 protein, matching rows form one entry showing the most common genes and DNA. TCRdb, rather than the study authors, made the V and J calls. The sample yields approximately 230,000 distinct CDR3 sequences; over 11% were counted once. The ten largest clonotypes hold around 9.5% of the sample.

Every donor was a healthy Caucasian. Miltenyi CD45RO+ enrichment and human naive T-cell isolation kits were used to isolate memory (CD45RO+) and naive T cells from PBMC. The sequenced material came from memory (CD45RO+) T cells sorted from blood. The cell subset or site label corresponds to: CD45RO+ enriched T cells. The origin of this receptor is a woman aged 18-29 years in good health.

The nucleotides are TGTGCCAGCAGCACTTCCGGGACAGGCTTCTACGAGCAGTACTTC. Its translation is CASSTSGTGFYEQYF. In this chain, TRBV7-6 is recombined with TRBJ2-7, with 8 bases aligning to TRBD1. At the junction V is shortened by 5 bases and J by 3 bases; bases outside the gene matches: 9. From the cysteine up to the phenylalanine, the CDR3 has a length of 15 residues. The CDR3 DNA has 45 bases and is translated from base 1. The germline V gene gives CDR1 as SGHVS and CDR2 as FNYEAQ.